These 12 T cell receptor beta chains were all obtained from the same sample, sequenced in a study of T cell responses to AZD1222 COVID-19 vaccine. The assay was immunoSEQ multiplex PCR, and TCRdb's table has in-frame clones only and misses some. The sample carries nearly 200,000 clones, about 94% recorded once. Sequences were derived from peripheral blood, sampled 28 days after the second AZD1222 dose. These receptors came from an adult who received the AZD1222 COVID-19 vaccine.

This chain connects TRBV6-1 to TRBJ2-7, with no clear D. This CDR3 region has 13 residues. CDR1 is MNHNS and CDR2 is SASEGT in the germline V gene. The V end lost 3 bases, the J end lost 7 bases, and 13 bases lay between the germline ends. CDR3 sequence: CASSDEPFLEQYF. The CDR3 coding sequence is TGTGCCAGCAGTGATGAACCCTTCTTGGAGCAGTACTTC.

The J gene is TRBJ1-5, the V gene TRBV19, with 10 nucleotides matching TRBD1. The germline V gene has CDR1 LNHDA and CDR2 SQIVND (reference sequence). After removal of 3 bases from V and 3 bases from J, the junction contained 5 bases not matched to a gene. CDR3 length equals 16 residues. The CDR3 sequence: CASSIRTGGTNQPQHF. The CDR3 DNA is TGTGCCAGTAGTATTAGGACAGGGGGTACCAATCAGCCCCAGCATTTT.

This chain links TRBV29-1 with TRBJ1-1; a weak D match, TRBD1 (5 bases). Trimming cost V 6 bases and J 5 bases, with 16 bases left between them. Per germline, CDR1 SQVTM and CDR2 ANQGSEA. The CDR3 is 13 residues long. The CDR3 sequence: CSVGGGAGTEAFF. The CDR3 DNA sequence: TGCAGCGTCGGGGGGGGTGCAGGGACTGAAGCTTTCTTT.

The genes are TRBV5-1 and TRBJ2-7; D unclear. The CDR3 runs to 13 residues. Deletions cut 0 bases from V and 6 bases from J, with 10 bases between. Germline values: CDR1 SGHRS, CDR2 YFSETQ. The CDR3 is CASSLVLETEQYF. The CDR3, as DNA: TGCGCCAGCAGCTTGGTTTTAGAGACCGAGCAGTACTTC.

This chain links TRBV9 with TRBJ2-1; D remains unclear. Between the trimmed V and J ends, which lost 0 bases and 8 bases, there was a span of 15 bases. This CDR3 is 15 amino acids long. Germline CDR1 is SGDLS and CDR2 is YYNGEE. The CDR3 reads CASSVGVGSLDEQFF. In DNA form, the CDR3 reads TGTGCCAGCAGCGTAGGTGTAGGAAGCTTGGATGAGCAGTTCTTC.

The rearrangement joins TRBV10-2 to TRBJ1-6, with TRBD1 matching over 9 bases. In germline, CDR1 is WSHSY, CDR2 SAAADI. J was trimmed by 3 bases and V by 6 bases; bases with no gene match: 6. The CDR3 loop spans 16 amino acids. CDR3 coding DNA: TGCGCCAGCAGGGAAGGGACAGGGCTCTATAATTCACCCCTCCACTTT. This codes for CASREGTGLYNSPLHF.

The chain uses TRBV19 and TRBJ2-3, with D perhaps TRBD2 (7 bases). The CDR3 covers 15 residues. The V end was cut by 3 bases, the J end by 1 base, with 11 bases between. CDR1 is LNHDA and CDR2 is SQIVND in the germline V gene (reference sequence). Written as DNA, the CDR3 is TGTGCCAGTAGTATGGAGGGGGGGGGCACAGATACGCAGTATTTT. This gives the protein CASSMEGGGTDTQYF. The full variable domain, completed using reference TRBV19 and TRBJ2-3, is DGGITQSPKYLFRKEGQNVTLSCEQNLNHDAMYWYRQDPGQGLRLIYYSQIVNDFQKGDIAEGYSVSREKKESFPLTVTSAQKNPTAFYLCASSMEGGGTDTQYFGPGTRLTVL.

This clone has more than one count but fewer than ten. This chain uses TRBV6-5 with TRBJ1-5; TRBD1 aligns across 9 bases. CDR3 length: 15 amino acids. V gave up 7 bases and J gave up 0 bases; unmatched junction bases: 4. Germline CDR1 reads MNHEY; CDR2 reads SVGAGI. The CDR3 loop is CASTWTGDSNQPQHF. For the CDR3, the DNA is TGTGCCAGCACCTGGACAGGGGATAGCAATCAGCCCCAGCATTTT.

This chain links TRBV6-2 or TRBV6-3 with TRBJ2-7, with TRBD1 as a possible D gene (7 bases). V shed 4 bases and J shed 7 bases, with 17 bases lying between them. CDR3 length equals 14 residues. CDR1 is MNHEY, CDR2 SVGEGT, per germline. CDR3 in amino acids: CASSFGGGGKEQYF. Written as DNA, the CDR3 is TGTGCCAGCAGTTTTGGAGGGGGCGGGAAGGAGCAGTACTTC.

As to this clone: The sample contains more than one DNA sequence encoding this CDR3. The V gene is TRBV3-1 (or the pseudogene TRBV3-2), the J gene TRBJ1-3, with a weak D call TRBD1 (6 bases). The CDR3 contains 15 residues. The V gene's germline CDR1 is LGHDT and CDR2 YNNKEL (reference sequence). V was shortened by 0 bases and J by 0 bases, with 6 bases between the two germline ends. CDR3 loop: CASSQEGGSGNTIYF. CDR3 bases: TGTGCCAGCAGCCAAGAAGGGGGCTCTGGAAACACCATATATTTT.

The rearrangement links TRBV2 to TRBJ1-3, with D unclear. Germline V gene data show CDR1 as SNHLY and CDR2 as FYNNEI. The CDR3 covers 15 residues. V was clipped by 4 bases and J by 0 bases, with 10 bases between them. DNA for the CDR3: TGTGCCAGCAGTGGAGGGCGTAACTCTGGAAACACCATATATTTT. It is translated as CASSGGRNSGNTIYF.

The chain is built from TRBV3-1 (or the pseudogene TRBV3-2) and TRBJ2-5; 11 positions match TRBD2. The CDR3 extends over 15 amino acids. CDR1 is LGHDT, CDR2 YNNKEL, per germline (reference sequence). Unmatched junction bases numbered 4, after V lost 4 bases and J lost 3 bases. CDR3 loop: CASSLAGGSKETQYF. In DNA form, the CDR3 reads TGTGCCAGCAGCCTAGCGGGGGGGAGTAAAGAGACCCAGTACTTC.